This entry lists 16 T cell receptor beta chains sequenced from one sample in a study of CD8+CD57+ T cells in acquired aplastic anemia. TCR beta VDJ and CDR3 profiling used genomic DNA as template. TCRdb re-derived calls from the reads in MiXCR, one entry per CDR3 protein. In the table there are fewer than 200,000 distinct CDR3 sequences, roughly 48% of which are singletons. Source material: sorted CD4+, CD8+, or CD8+CD57+ T cells (not recorded which) from PBMCs. These receptors all come from a human donor in good health.

With regard to this clonotype: Just one base apart from a much larger clone, this may be a read error. V gene TRBV4-2 combines with J gene TRBJ1-5, with a tentative D call TRBD1 (6 bases). Trimming shortened V by 0 bases and J by 6 bases, and 12 bases separated the two germline ends. The CDR3 runs 15 residues. Looked up from germline, CDR1 is LGHNA and CDR2 is YNFKEQ. The DNA for the CDR3 is TGTGCCAGCAGCCAAGAAGGAGGGGGTGGTCAGCCCCAGCATTTT. Translation: CASSQEGGGGQPQHF.

This clonotype was recorded many times. The rearrangement joins TRBV7-9 to TRBJ1-4; D unclear. Germline V lookup: CDR1 SEHNR, CDR2 FQNEAQ (reference sequence). Trimming shortened V by 0 bases and J by 0 bases, and 8 bases separated the two germline ends. The CDR3 totals 16 residues. In DNA, the CDR3 is TGTGCCAGCAGCTTAGCTCAGGTTGCAACTAATGAAAAACTGTTTTTT. Its translation: CASSLAQVATNEKLFF.

As DNA, the CDR3 is TGTGCCACCAGCACTATTTACGGCAATCAGCCCCAGCATTTT. Translated, it gives CATSTIYGNQPQHF. The rearrangement links TRBV15 to TRBJ1-5; D gene uncertain. This CDR3 contains 14 residues. Germline V CDR1 and CDR2: LNHNV, YYDKDF (reference sequence). Trimming left V 4 bases short and J 2 bases short, with 9 bases between.

There are many counts of this clonotype. V and J are TRBV2 and TRBJ2-1; 8 bases are shared with TRBD1. The germline V gene has CDR1 SNHLY and CDR2 FYNNEI. This CDR3 is 13 amino acids long. V trimming: 7 bases; J trimming: 7 bases; junction bases outside the gene matches: 6. CDR3 coding DNA: TGTGCCAGCAATGGACAGGGTTTGAATGAGCAGTTCTTC. It yields the protein CASNGQGLNEQFF.

This clonotype was counted many times. The chain is built from TRBV12-3 or TRBV12-4 and TRBJ1-4, with a weak D call TRBD1 (5 bases). The CDR3 runs to 13 residues. V was clipped by 3 bases and J by 5 bases, with 7 bases between them. The CDR3 loop reads CASSLRQNEKLFF. As DNA, the CDR3 is TGTGCCAGCAGTTTGCGACAGAATGAAAAACTGTTTTTT.

Of note for this clonotype: A much larger clone lies a single base off, so this may be a read error. The gene calls are TRBV19 and TRBJ1-2, with 9 positions matching TRBD1. With 7 bases clipped from V and 9 bases from J, the junction kept 15 bases outside the gene matches. Germline values: CDR1 LNHDA, CDR2 SQIVND (reference sequence). The CDR3 consists of 15 residues. In nucleotides, the CDR3 is TGTGCCAGTAAAGGAACCGGGACAGGGATTTGGAGCTACACCTTC. Translation: CASKGTGTGIWSYTF.

This clonotype has ten or more counts. V is TRBV7-2 and J is TRBJ2-3; TRBD2 matches 10 bases. From germline, CDR1 is SGHTA and CDR2 FQGNSA. The CDR3 has 16 amino acids. V shed 3 bases and J 5 bases; nucleotides not matched to a gene: 8. The DNA of the CDR3 is TGTGCCAGCAGCTTCCAGCGGGGGGGCCTTGGAGATACGCAGTATTTT. It is translated as CASSFQRGGLGDTQYF.

Remarks on this clonotype: Lacking the conserved final phenylalanine or tryptophan, this CDR3 likely reflects a read error. The chain is built from TRBV29-1 and TRBJ2-7; D is undetermined. Trimming removed 1 base at V and 4 bases at J, with 14 bases between. The V gene's germline CDR1 is SQVTM and CDR2 ANQGSEA. The CDR3 extends over 14 amino acids. The CDR3 sequence: CSVEVGDLGYEQYI. CDR3 DNA: TGCAGCGTTGAAGTGGGCGATTTGGGGTACGAGCAGTACATC.

The CDR3 here is CSARAGGGLPSNQPQHF. The CDR3 coding sequence is TGCAGTGCTAGAGCGGGGGGGGGACTTCCAAGCAATCAGCCCCAGCATTTT. The chain combines TRBV20-1 with TRBJ1-5; D possibly corresponds to TRBD1 (5 bases). The CDR3 is 17 amino acids. Trimming left V 1 base short and J 1 base short, with 17 bases between. CDR1 is DFQATT and CDR2 is SNEGSKA in the germline V gene (reference sequence).

On this clonotype: With a much larger clone just one base away, this may be a read error. The rearrangement links TRBV6-2 or TRBV6-3 to TRBJ2-3; no reliable D call. Germline CDR1 and CDR2: MNHEY and SVGEGT. The length of the CDR3 is 14 residues. Trimming removed 0 bases from V and 4 bases from J, with 8 bases in between. This chain's CDR3 is CASSYSKRSDTQYF. As DNA, the CDR3 is TGTGCCAGCAGTTACTCGAAACGGTCAGATACGCAGTATTTT.

The rearrangement links TRBV24-1 to TRBJ1-4; 10 bases line up with TRBD1. Germline CDR1 and CDR2: KGHDR and SFDVKD. The CDR3 has 13 residues. J was trimmed by 7 bases and V by 5 bases; bases with no gene match: 0. CDR3 coding DNA: TGTGCCACCAGTGGGGACAGGGGTGAAAAACTGTTTTTT. Protein product: CATSGDRGEKLFF.

This clonotype was picked up many times. This chain links TRBV20-1 with TRBJ2-7; 8 bases are a match to TRBD2. With 1 base clipped from V and 5 bases from J, the junction kept 7 bases outside the gene matches. The CDR3 is 14 residues long. Germline CDR1 reads DFQATT; CDR2 reads SNEGSKA (reference sequence). DNA of the CDR3: TGCAGTGCTAGAGCCGGGAGGGCCCTGGACGAGCAGTACTTC. It codes for CSARAGRALDEQYF.

The genes are TRBV7-8 and TRBJ1-2; D not resolved. V was cut by 1 base and J by 9 bases, with 15 bases left in between. CDR3 size: 14 residues. Looked up from germline, CDR1 is SGHVS and CDR2 is FQNEAQ. The CDR3 loop reads CASSLESADTRYTF. Written as DNA, the CDR3 is TGTGCCAGCAGCTTAGAGTCGGCGGATACGCGCTACACCTTC.

The rearrangement uses TRBV9 and TRBJ1-6; possibly TRBD1 for D (6 bases). In germline, CDR1 is SGDLS, CDR2 YYNGEE. The V end lost 2 bases, the J end lost 4 bases, and 7 bases lay between the germline ends. CDR3 length: 14 residues. CDR3 nucleotide sequence: TGTGCCAGCAGCGTGGGGACATATAATTCACCCCTCCACTTT. It yields the protein CASSVGTYNSPLHF.

The chain uses TRBV7-9 and TRBJ2-5; D not certain. The CDR3 contains 12 residues. V dropped 2 bases and J dropped 5 bases, with 6 bases sitting between them. Germline loops: CDR1 SEHNR, CDR2 FQNEAQ (reference sequence). The CDR3 protein is CASSLLSETQYF. CDR3 bases: TGTGCCAGCAGCTTACTATCGGAGACCCAGTACTTC.

The chain carries TRBV9 and TRBJ2-7; 8 positions match TRBD2. V shed 3 bases and J 1 base; nucleotides not matched to a gene: 6. The CDR3 consists of 15 residues. Germline lookup yields CDR1 SGDLS and CDR2 YYNGEE. The CDR3 DNA is TGTGCCAGCAGCGACGCACTAGCGGTATCCTACGAGCAGTACTTC. Translating it yields CASSDALAVSYEQYF.